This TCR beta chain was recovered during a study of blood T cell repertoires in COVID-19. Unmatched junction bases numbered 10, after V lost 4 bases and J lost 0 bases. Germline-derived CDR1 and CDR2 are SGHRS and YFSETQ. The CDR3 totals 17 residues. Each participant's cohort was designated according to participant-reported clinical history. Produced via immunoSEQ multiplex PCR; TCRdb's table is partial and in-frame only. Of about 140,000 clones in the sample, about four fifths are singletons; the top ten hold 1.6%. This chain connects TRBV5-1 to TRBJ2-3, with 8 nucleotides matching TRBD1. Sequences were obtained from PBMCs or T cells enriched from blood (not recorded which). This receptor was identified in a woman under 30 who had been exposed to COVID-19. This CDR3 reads CASSLDGTGLSTDTQYF. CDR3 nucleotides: TGCGCCAGCAGCCTCGACGGGACAGGCCTAAGCACAGATACGCAGTATTTT.